This T cell receptor (beta chain) was sequenced during a study of OX40 agonist ivuxolimab in advanced cancers. Study outcomes and limitations: In the 0.1 to 3.0 mg/kg range, CD4+ and CD8+ blood T cells had expanded clonally by week 6.

The V and J ends lost 0 bases and 2 bases respectively, with 12 bases between them. Germline CDR1 SGHRS, CDR2 YFSETQ. The CDR3 loop spans 16 amino acids. TCRdb's table, derived via immunoSEQ multiplex PCR, lists solely in-frame clones and lacks some. The top ten clones hold roughly 2% of a sample with 90,000 to 100,000 clones, 90% to 97% of them seen once. Concerning this clone: Its antigen is as yet unknown.

The chain recombines TRBV5-1 with TRBJ1-3; possibly TRBD1 for D (5 bases). This specimen was CD4+ or CD8+ T cells sorted from blood, taken in a trial of the OX40 agonist ivuxolimab. This clonotype originated in an adult with an advanced solid tumor such as melanoma, head and neck, liver or kidney cancer. The CDR3 loop is CASSLGDGTAGNTIYF. CDR3 sequence (DNA): TGCGCCAGCAGCTTGGGGGACGGGACTGCTGGAAACACCATATATTTT.